This TCR beta chain is drawn from a study of vaccination and CD4 T cells after COVID-19 (dated by TCRdb to the early 2020s). In the study overall: Convalescent patients had a positive SARS-CoV-2 result on nasal swab PCR, and of these patients, 8 or 9 had mild disease and one had severe disease. The convalescent cohort included six males and four females, with two Hispanic individuals, seven Caucasians, two Asians and one multiracial person. Post-vaccine blood samples were taken a median of approximately 70 days after the second vaccine dose, with a range of 14 to 241 days. Each participant got two doses of either the Pfizer-BioNTech BNT162b2 vaccine (n=8) or the Moderna mRNA-1273 vaccine (n=2). The spike-specific CD4+ TCR repertoire was compared before and after mRNA vaccination in ten to eleven COVID-19 convalescent patients and a handful of infection-naive healthy vaccine recipients. Control cultures received a CEFX viral epitope pool as the positive control, an HIV-1 Nef peptide pool as the negative control, or no peptide. Post-COVID blood samples from convalescent patients were collected a median of about 110 days after diagnosis, with a range of roughly 35 to 180 days. The cultures were stimulated with overlapping spike peptide pools from SARS-CoV-2 and from the common cold coronaviruses HCoV-NL63, HCoV-OC43 and HCoV-229E.

The treatment or condition label corresponds to: approximately nine-day PBMC culture with coronavirus spike peptide pools or control peptides (ViraFEST assay). The study used the ViraFEST assay, which expanded antigen-specific T cells with peptide pools and then identified expanded clonotypes by TCR sequencing. The positive SARS-CoV-2 PCR tests of the convalescent patients were dated from March to December 2020, before the Alpha, Beta and Delta variants emerged in the United States. About 1.8 million PBMCs per well were cultured in IMDM with roughly 5% human AB serum and roughly 9.3 IU/ml IL-2, plus 10 ug/ml peptide pools. Half of the culture medium was replaced with fresh IL-2-containing medium on days 3 and 7. After 10 days of culture, CD4+ T cells were isolated by negative selection using the EasySep CD4+ T cell isolation kit. PBMCs were separated from whole blood using Ficoll-Paque Plus gradient centrifugation and then either used fresh or cryopreserved at -140C. In general, triplicate wells were set up for every culture condition.

General findings and caveats noted by the study authors: Only a relatively small number of convalescent patients were included in the study, and early timepoints following natural infection were not analyzed. Of the vaccine-specific clones found in convalescent patients, nearly all (304 of 307) were mono-reactive for SARS-CoV-2 spike instead of being cross-reactive with common cold coronaviruses. Among convalescent patients, a median about 90% of the SARS-CoV-2-reactive clones seen after vaccination appeared only after vaccination, which suggests priming specific to the vaccine. Although the median number of SARS-CoV-2-reactive clonotypes went up from 20 to 25 after infection to some 37 after vaccination, the increase was not significant.

V sheds 7 bases and J sheds 0 bases, leaving 16 bases between their ends. The CDR3 runs 17 residues from the cysteine to the phenylalanine. Only the CDR3 portion is preserved as DNA: 51 bases, with reading frame beginning at the first base. From a lookup of the germline V gene (reference sequence), CDR1 and CDR2 are WNHNN and SYGVQD. Libraries were made using PCR. DNA from cultured CD4+ T cells was subjected to TCR sequencing with the Oncomine TCR Beta short-read assay at the Johns Hopkins FTIC core. The QIAamp micro DNA kit was used to extract genomic DNA from the cultured CD4+ T cells. Oncomine TCR Beta libraries made from cultured CD4+ T cells were pooled using unique dual indexes and sequenced on an Illumina iSeq 100. The source study handled its data this way. Non-productive sequences were removed, and CDR3s that did not start with C, did not end with F or W, or were shorter than 7 amino acids were discarded. Antigen-specific clonotypes were identified using the MANAFEST web application through comparison of peptide-stimulated wells with reference and other culture wells. To be called positive, a clone needed an FDR below 0.05, an odds ratio above 5, and a productive frequency above 0.1% in at least two of three replicate wells. Clonotypes that were significantly expanded in both SARS-CoV-2 spike wells and at least one common cold coronavirus spike condition were defined as cross-reactive. Similarity between CDR3 sequences was evaluated in R version 3.6.1 using Levenshtein distances (stringdist) and unrooted phylogenetic trees (ape). TCRdb took the public reads, trimmed them with fastp at Q25, ran MiXCR for clone calling and kept in-frame beta chains. Each entry merges the rows of one CDR3 protein and shows their most common DNA and genes. It is TCRdb's table, rather than the study itself, that gives the V and J calls and clone size. In this sample the table shows about 21,000 distinct CDR3 sequences, roughly 74% of which occur a single time. The ten largest make up around 8.9% of the sample.

Points on this clonotype: The clone's antigen remains unknown. Base qualities are not recorded, but no much larger clone differs from it by a single base.

The clonotype originates from a human donor who had recovered from COVID-19. The sequenced material came from CD4+ T cells from blood, cultured in vitro. The chain is assembled from TRBV10-1 and TRBJ2-6; the D gene lacks a confident call. This receptor has the CDR3 CASTTYYGSSGANVLTF. DNA sequence: TGCGCCAGCACCACTTACTACGGAAGCTCTGGGGCCAACGTCCTGACTTTC.